These 30 T cell receptor beta chains were sequenced from one sample in a study of cytomegalovirus exposure and HLA in healthy donors. Primers included in the PCR were 60 Vbeta and 13 Jbeta primers. Data came from immunoSEQ multiplex PCR; TCRdb stores just in-frame clones and leaves some out. The table has roughly 100,000 clones, around 76% seen once; the top ten hold more than 6%. Sequencing was performed on PBMCs. The receptors come from a middle-aged man in good health and CMV-seropositive.

The chain links TRBV11-2 to TRBJ2-5; the D is unclear. The DNA end lines up better with TRBJ2-7; the J call may be wrong. Germline-derived CDR1 and CDR2 are SGHAT and FQNNGV. The CDR3 sequence is 10 residues long. CDR3 DNA: TGTGCCAGCAGCTTCAACGAGCAGTACTTC. Its protein product is CASSFNEQYF.

The rearrangement uses TRBV14 and TRBJ1-2; TRBD1 agrees at 12 bases. This CDR3 contains 16 residues. CDR1 and CDR2 (germline): SGHDN, FVKESK. The ends lost 4 bases at V and 1 base at J; junction bases unmatched: 4. CDR3 in DNA: TGTGCCAGCAGCCCGGGACAGGGGGCTTTTAACTATGGCTACACCTTC. Amino acid sequence: CASSPGQGAFNYGYTF.

This chain connects TRBV6-1 to TRBJ1-2; 7 bases are shared with TRBD1. This CDR3 region has 13 residues. CDR1 and CDR2 from the germline V gene are MNHNS and SASEGT. After removal of 5 bases from V and 4 bases from J, the junction contained 4 bases not matched to a gene. CDR3 amino acids: CASSRQGPYGYTF. Here the CDR3 DNA reads TGTGCCAGCAGTAGACAGGGACCCTATGGCTACACCTTC.

The chain recombines TRBV5-4 with TRBJ1-1; 7 bases are a match to TRBD1. Germline assignment: CDR1 SGHNT and CDR2 YYREEE (reference sequence). The CDR3 runs 14 residues. V was pared by 4 bases and J by 5 bases, with 8 bases of the junction left unmatched. CDR3 sequence: CASSQRTGRTEAFF. The CDR3 region has the DNA TGTGCCAGCAGCCAGAGGACAGGAAGGACTGAAGCTTTCTTT.

This clone was seen a handful of times. This chain links TRBV9 with TRBJ2-3; 7 nucleotides line up with TRBD1. After removal of 1 base from V and 4 bases from J, the junction contained 3 bases not matched to a gene. The germline CDR1 and CDR2 sequences are SGDLS and YYNGEE. The length of the CDR3 is 14 residues. CDR3 protein: CASSVIQGSDTQYF. The CDR3 nucleotides read TGTGCCAGCAGCGTAATACAGGGGTCAGATACGCAGTATTTT.

The rearrangement uses TRBV6-5 and TRBJ2-2; tentative D call: TRBD1 (6 bases). This CDR3 is 14 amino acids long. Germline loops: CDR1 MNHEY, CDR2 SVGAGI. V shed 2 bases and J shed 8 bases, with 12 bases lying between them. DNA of the CDR3: TGTGCCAGCAGTTACCGTGGGGGCGGGGGGGAGCTGTTTTTT. It specifies CASSYRGGGGELFF.

The rearrangement uses TRBV5-4 and TRBJ2-3, with 15 positions matching TRBD2. The germline V gene encodes CDR1 SGHNT and CDR2 YYREEE (reference sequence). The CDR3 length is 18 residues. V shed 3 bases, J shed 0 bases, and the junction held 5 bases outside the gene matches. CDR3 bases: TGTGCCAGCAGCTGGGGACTAGCGGGGGGTAAGAGCACAGATACGCAGTATTTT. It yields the protein CASSWGLAGGKSTDTQYF.

The J gene is TRBJ1-1, the V gene TRBV6-5; unclear D gene. Germline V gene sequence: CDR1 MNHEY, CDR2 SVGAGI. The V and J ends lost 4 bases and 4 bases respectively, with 10 bases between them. The CDR3 is 13 amino acids. This CDR3 is CASSLQAGTEAFF. CDR3 DNA: TGTGCCAGCAGTTTACAAGCAGGCACTGAAGCTTTCTTT.

V and J are TRBV29-1 and TRBJ2-1; 8 positions agree with TRBD1. CDR1 and CDR2 (germline): SQVTM, ANQGSEA. V trimming: 5 bases; J trimming: 9 bases; junction bases outside the gene matches: 15. This CDR3 has 15 amino acids. CDR3: CSVKTGTGPGGEQFF. CDR3 sequence (DNA): TGCAGCGTTAAAACCGGGACAGGTCCCGGGGGTGAGCAGTTCTTC.

The table lists this clone with a count of one. V and J are TRBV7-6 and TRBJ2-1, with D possibly TRBD1 on 5 matching bases. CDR1 is SGHVS and CDR2 is FNYEAQ in the germline V gene. CDR3 size: 13 residues. Trimming took off 5 bases at V and 13 bases at J, with 18 bases between the two ends. CDR3 in amino acids: CASSPNPTVDQFF. The CDR3 nucleotides are TGTGCCAGCAGCCCCAACCCGACAGTAGACCAGTTCTTC.

The CDR3 region has the DNA TGTGCCAGCAGTGGAGAGATCTCTGGAAACACCATATATTTT. This codes for CASSGEISGNTIYF. This chain connects TRBV6-5 to TRBJ1-3; D gene ambiguous. V gave up 5 bases and J gave up 0 bases, with 8 bases separating them. Looked up from germline, CDR1 is MNHEY and CDR2 is SVGAGI. The CDR3 covers 14 residues.

In this sample, this clone turned up once. The V call is TRBV7-9, the J call TRBJ2-7, with a possible D match to TRBD2 (6 bases). Germline V CDR1 and CDR2: SEHNR, FQNEAQ (reference sequence). This CDR3 is 13 amino acids long. The ends were cut back, 7 bases at V and 2 bases at J, with 12 bases in the middle. CDR3: CASTGRDAYEQYF. CDR3 DNA sequence: TGTGCCAGCACCGGGAGAGACGCCTACGAGCAGTACTTC.

The chain is built from TRBV9 and TRBJ1-6, with 10 positions matching TRBD1. The CDR3 has 15 amino acids. V was pared by 7 bases and J by 9 bases, with 10 bases of the junction left unmatched. Germline V gives CDR1 SGDLS, CDR2 YYNGEE. The CDR3 sequence: CASGDGTGVSSPLHF. The CDR3 nucleotides are TGTGCCAGCGGAGACGGGACAGGGGTGTCTTCACCCCTCCACTTT.

This clone was detected a few times. The rearrangement links TRBV27 to TRBJ2-7, with D unclear. The CDR3 is 11 residues long. V was clipped by 5 bases and J by 6 bases, with 8 bases between them. In germline, CDR1 is MNHEY, CDR2 SMNVEV (reference sequence). The CDR3 region has the DNA TGTGCCAGCAGTGGTAACGGCGAGCAGTACTTC. It is translated as CASSGNGEQYF.

V gene TRBV2 combines with J gene TRBJ2-1, with TRBD2 as a possible D gene (5 bases). The CDR3 runs 15 residues. The V end was cut by 6 bases, the J end by 3 bases, with 15 bases between. Germline-derived CDR1 and CDR2 are SNHLY and FYNNEI. The CDR3 is CASSNTQSGYNEQFF. CDR3 in DNA: TGTGCCAGCAGCAACACTCAAAGCGGCTACAATGAGCAGTTCTTC. Together with reference TRBV2 and TRBJ2-1, the CDR3 gives the full variable domain: EPEVTQTPSHQVTQMGQEVILRCVPISNHLYFYWYRQILGQKVEFLVSFYNNEISEKSEIFDDQFSVERPDGSNFTLKIRSTKLEDSAMYFCASSNTQSGYNEQFFGPGTRLTVL.

This sequence joins TRBV6-1 and TRBJ2-7, with TRBD2 matching 10 bases. Germline CDR1 is MNHNS and CDR2 is SASEGT. The CDR3 consists of 15 residues. V was clipped by 3 bases and J by 7 bases; unmatched bases: 9. This CDR3 is CASSEELAGFWEQYF. The CDR3 DNA reads TGTGCCAGCAGTGAGGAACTAGCGGGGTTCTGGGAGCAGTACTTC.

This chain connects TRBV7-3 to TRBJ2-1; 11 positions agree with TRBD2. This CDR3 has 16 residues. CDR1 is SGHTA, CDR2 FQGTGA, per germline. The trim removed 5 bases at V and 3 bases at J, leaving 6 bases unmatched. This CDR3 is CASSPIAGGLYNEQFF. The DNA of the CDR3 is TGTGCCAGCAGCCCTATAGCGGGGGGGCTCTACAATGAGCAGTTCTTC.

CDR3 region: CASSPRSSYNEQFF. The CDR3 DNA reads as TGTGCCAGCAGCCCGAGGAGCTCCTACAATGAGCAGTTCTTC. The gene calls are TRBV6-5 and TRBJ2-1; D uncertain. V was cut by 6 bases and J by 0 bases, with 9 bases left in between. The germline gives CDR1 MNHEY, CDR2 SVGAGI. The CDR3 sequence is 14 residues long.

This chain connects TRBV19 to TRBJ2-1, with TRBD1 as a possible D gene (6 bases). This CDR3 has 15 amino acids. Germline-derived CDR1 and CDR2 are LNHDA and SQIVND (reference sequence). Trimming took off 5 bases at V and 2 bases at J, with 13 bases between the two ends. This CDR3 reads CASSGGSFAYNEQFF. In nucleotides, the CDR3 is TGTGCCAGTAGTGGGGGCAGTTTTGCCTACAATGAGCAGTTCTTC.

This rearrangement joins TRBV5-1 to TRBJ2-7; no reliable D call. The germline V and J ends were trimmed by 1 base and 4 bases, with 9 bases remaining between them. The CDR3 has 13 residues. Germline loops: CDR1 SGHRS, CDR2 YFSETQ. The CDR3 bases are TGCGCCAGCAGCTTGAAACAGAATTACGAGCAGTACTTC. Translating gives CASSLKQNYEQYF.

The V call is TRBV6-1, the J call TRBJ1-1; 8 bases map to TRBD1. Germline trimming cut 6 bases from V and 3 bases from J; bases unmatched to any gene: 9. Germline V gene lookup returns CDR1 MNHNS and CDR2 SASEGT. The CDR3 is 15 residues long. The CDR3 reads CASSPWTGRDTEAFF. The CDR3 nucleotides read TGTGCCAGCAGCCCCTGGACAGGGCGGGACACTGAAGCTTTCTTT.

The chain employs TRBV18 and TRBJ2-3, with TRBD1 matching 8 bases. The germline V gene encodes CDR1 KGHSH and CDR2 LQKENI. This CDR3 is 17 amino acids long. V lost 1 base and J lost 3; bases outside the gene matches: 9. The CDR3 DNA reads TGTGCCAGCTCACCACGGACAGGGTTTCGGTCTACAGATACGCAGTATTTT. Encoded protein: CASSPRTGFRSTDTQYF.

The chain employs TRBV5-1 and TRBJ2-3; unclear D gene. Trimming stripped 0 bases from V and 0 bases from J, with 5 bases between. The germline V gene has CDR1 SGHRS and CDR2 YFSETQ. The CDR3 has 14 residues. CDR3 sequence reads: CASSLATSTDTQYF. DNA of the CDR3: TGCGCCAGCAGCTTGGCTACTAGCACAGATACGCAGTATTTT.

The chain combines TRBV5-6 with TRBJ2-3; 9 bases fit TRBD1. The V gene's germline CDR1 is SGHDT and CDR2 YYEEEE. The CDR3 is 17 amino acids. J was trimmed by 3 bases and V by 0 bases; bases with no gene match: 8. The CDR3 nucleotides are TGTGCCAGCAGCTTGGCGCCGGGACAGGGTTTGACAGATACGCAGTATTTT. The encoded protein is CASSLAPGQGLTDTQYF.

CDR3 loop: CASSLVASGRAHEQYF. CDR3 nucleotide sequence: TGTGCCAGCAGCTTAGTGGCTAGCGGGAGGGCACACGAGCAGTACTTC. V and J are TRBV7-6 and TRBJ2-7; 12 bases map to TRBD2. CDR3 size: 16 residues. Germline lookup yields CDR1 SGHVS and CDR2 FNYEAQ. J was trimmed by 5 bases and V by 1 base; bases with no gene match: 6.

V gene TRBV7-9 combines with J gene TRBJ2-5; 11 bases match TRBD1. This CDR3 contains 16 residues. V gave up 4 bases and J gave up 4 bases; unmatched junction bases: 8. Germline-derived CDR1 and CDR2 are SEHNR and FQNEAQ (reference sequence). The CDR3 is CASSSPDRGRGETQYF. The DNA for the CDR3 is TGTGCCAGCAGCTCCCCGGACAGGGGGCGCGGAGAGACCCAGTACTTC.

This clone was recorded a few times. The DNA for the CDR3 is TGTGCCATCAGCCTCGACAGGGAATATGGCTACACCTTC. The encoded protein is CAISLDREYGYTF. The chain joins TRBV10-3 to TRBJ1-2, with TRBD1 matching 7 bases. The CDR3 extends over 13 amino acids. Germline V gene lookup returns CDR1 ENHRY and CDR2 SYGVKD. The ends lost 6 bases at V and 5 bases at J; junction bases unmatched: 6.

J is TRBJ1-3 and V is TRBV25-1; 7 nucleotides align to TRBD1. The V and J ends lost 9 bases and 0 bases, in that order; junction bases with no gene match: 2. CDR3 length: 13 residues. Germline V gives CDR1 MGHDK, CDR2 SYGVNS. CDR3 sequence reads: CASTGDSGNTIYF. CDR3 sequence (DNA): TGTGCCAGTACAGGGGACTCTGGAAACACCATATATTTT.

The chain recombines TRBV28 with TRBJ1-2, with 7 bases lining up with TRBD1. Germline V gives CDR1 MDHEN, CDR2 SYDVKM. The CDR3 loop spans 12 amino acids. V trimming: 2 bases; J trimming: 11 bases; junction bases outside the gene matches: 5. CDR3 in DNA: TGTGCCAGCAGTTTAGGGACAGTCACTTACACCTTC. This codes for CASSLGTVTYTF.

The rearrangement links TRBV29-1 to TRBJ2-3, with TRBD2 matching over 10 bases. V lost 5 bases, J lost 5 bases, and 7 bases stayed unmatched. In germline, CDR1 is SQVTM, CDR2 ANQGSEA. The CDR3 has 14 residues. This CDR3 is CSVWGSGRGDTQYF. The CDR3 bases are TGCAGCGTTTGGGGGAGCGGGAGGGGAGATACGCAGTATTTT.